These 25 T cell receptor beta chains originate from one sample sequenced in a study of blood T cell repertoires in COVID-19 (dated by TCRdb to between 2020 and 2021). Library construction relied on the immunoSEQ multiplex PCR assay. TCRdb carries this immuneACCESS record with in-frame sequences only. Its versions omit some clonotypes, under half of them owing to an unresolved V gene in the studies checked, with the rest unexplained. The sample records about 110,000 clones, around 86% of which are singletons. Clones ranked in the top ten supply 4% to 5% of the sample. Sequencing was done on a sample of peripheral blood. The receptors were sampled from a man between 35 and 55 years old with acute or convalescent COVID-19.

The chain links TRBV29-1 to TRBJ2-1; D gene uncertain. Trimming removed 7 bases at V and 7 bases at J, with 8 bases between. The CDR3 loop spans 10 amino acids. Germline CDR1 SQVTM, CDR2 ANQGSEA. The CDR3 DNA reads as TGCAGCGGGAGTCGGAATGAGCAGTTCTTC. Protein: CSGSRNEQFF.

This clone came up once. The V call is TRBV2, the J call TRBJ2-7, with a weak D call TRBD2 (5 bases). CDR1 is SNHLY and CDR2 is FYNNEI in the germline V gene. This CDR3 has 12 residues. Trimming cost V 6 bases and J 3 bases, with 9 bases left between them. The CDR3 region is CASRGDIYEQYF. Written as DNA, the CDR3 is TGTGCCAGCAGGGGAGACATCTACGAGCAGTACTTC.

The chain couples TRBV3-1 (or the pseudogene TRBV3-2) to TRBJ2-5; the D gene is possibly TRBD2 (6 bases). Germline-derived CDR1 and CDR2 are LGHDT and YNNKEL (reference sequence). This CDR3 spans 15 amino acids. Deletions cut 1 base from V and 5 bases from J, with 14 bases between. The CDR3 DNA follows: TGTGCCAGCAGCCAAGGGGTAGCGGTGGCGGAGACCCAGTACTTC. This codes for CASSQGVAVAETQYF.

J is TRBJ2-1 and V is TRBV29-1, with TRBD2 matching 10 bases. V shed 2 bases, J shed 8 bases, and the junction held 3 bases outside the gene matches. The CDR3 runs 13 residues. The V gene's germline CDR1 is SQVTM and CDR2 ANQGSEA. For the CDR3, the DNA is TGCAGCGTTGAAACTAGCGGGGTGGATGAGCAGTTCTTC. Protein sequence: CSVETSGVDEQFF.

This clone was observed a handful of times. V gene TRBV9 combines with J gene TRBJ1-1; D unclear. V dropped 0 bases and J dropped 0 bases, with 6 bases sitting between them. Per the germline V gene, CDR1 is SGDLS and CDR2 is YYNGEE. This CDR3 has 14 residues. CDR3 amino acids: CASSVGSMNTEAFF. Written as DNA, the CDR3 is TGTGCCAGCAGCGTAGGTAGCATGAACACTGAAGCTTTCTTT.

V is TRBV13 and J is TRBJ2-5, with 7 bases lining up with TRBD1. CDR3 length equals 13 residues. With V trimmed by 4 bases and J by 3 bases, 2 bases remained unmatched. Germline V gene data show CDR1 as PRHDT and CDR2 as FYEKMQ (reference sequence). The CDR3 nucleotides are TGTGCCAGCAGCTCGGACAGGAAAGAGACCCAGTACTTC. Translated, it gives CASSSDRKETQYF.

The rearrangement joins TRBV5-5 to TRBJ1-3, with 9 bases that match TRBD1. The CDR3 extends over 15 amino acids. The germline V gene encodes CDR1 SGHKS and CDR2 YYEKEE (reference sequence). V shed 7 bases and J 0 bases; nucleotides not matched to a gene: 5. The CDR3 reads CASDRTGVSGNTIYF. Here the CDR3 DNA reads TGTGCCAGCGACCGGACAGGGGTCTCTGGAAACACCATATATTTT. Variable domain in full (rest from reference TRBV5-5 and TRBJ1-3): DAGVTQSPTHLIKTRGQQVTLRCSPISGHKSVSWYQQVLGQGPQFIFQYYEKEERGRGNFPDRFSARQFPNYSSELNVNALLLGDSALYLCASDRTGVSGNTIYFGEGSWLTVV.

The rearrangement joins TRBV11-2 to TRBJ2-1; D gene ambiguous. CDR1 is SGHAT and CDR2 is FQNNGV in the germline V gene. This CDR3 region has 12 residues. V gave up 5 bases and J gave up 9 bases, with 11 bases separating them. DNA of the CDR3: TGTGCCAGCAGCGCTGAATCGGGTGAGCAGTTCTTC. Translated, it gives CASSAESGEQFF.

The table lists this clone with a count of one. The V call is TRBV3-1 (or the pseudogene TRBV3-2), the J call TRBJ1-2; D call uncertain. The CDR3 totals 15 residues. V lost 0 bases and J lost 5, with 13 bases in between. Per germline, CDR1 LGHDT and CDR2 YNNKEL (reference sequence). CDR3 sequence (DNA): TGTGCCAGCAGCCAAGATCCCCCAGGATTTTATGGCTACACCTTC. Translated: CASSQDPPGFYGYTF.

CDR3: CASSQERGSSYEQYF. For the CDR3, the DNA is TGTGCCAGCAGCCAAGAACGCGGAAGCTCCTACGAGCAGTACTTC. This chain uses TRBV4-2 with TRBJ2-7; D is undetermined. Germline V CDR1 and CDR2: LGHNA, YNFKEQ. V lost 0 bases and J lost 0, with 9 bases in between. The CDR3 has 15 residues.

The CDR3 bases are TGTGCCAGCAGCCCCGGACTAGCGGGAGGTGATGAGCAGTTCTTC. It yields the protein CASSPGLAGGDEQFF. The V call is TRBV11-2, the J call TRBJ2-1, with TRBD2 identical over 14 bases. The CDR3 contains 15 residues. Germline lookup yields CDR1 SGHAT and CDR2 FQNNGV. The ends lost 5 bases at V and 8 bases at J; junction bases unmatched: 5.

In nucleotides, the CDR3 is TGTGCCAGCACTTCGGACAGGGGTGGCACTGAAGCTTTCTTT. Translation gives CASTSDRGGTEAFF. The chain is built from TRBV6-6 and TRBJ1-1; 9 bases are a match to TRBD1. V was clipped by 7 bases and J by 4 bases; unmatched bases: 7. Germline CDR1 reads MNHNY; CDR2 reads SVGAGI (reference sequence). The CDR3 extends over 14 amino acids.

The chain carries TRBV5-1 and TRBJ1-1; 7 bases are a match to TRBD1. CDR3 length equals 15 residues. The V segment lost 3 bases and the J segment 3 bases; nucleotides outside the gene matches: 8. Germline loops: CDR1 SGHRS, CDR2 YFSETQ. CDR3 nucleotide sequence: TGCGCCAGCAGCTGGACAGGCCGGGGGCACACTGAAGCTTTCTTT. This encodes CASSWTGRGHTEAFF.

The rearrangement uses TRBV5-5 and TRBJ1-1; D is ambiguous. V dropped 4 bases and J dropped 4 bases, with 14 bases sitting between them. The CDR3 runs 14 residues. CDR1 is SGHKS and CDR2 is YYEKEE in the germline V gene (reference sequence). In DNA, the CDR3 is TGTGCCAGCAGCCCCCGGTTAGGAGCCACTGAAGCTTTCTTT. The encoded protein is CASSPRLGATEAFF.

The genes are TRBV4-2 and TRBJ1-4, with 7 bases aligning to TRBD1. The CDR3 is 15 amino acids. V gave up 5 bases and J gave up 6 bases; unmatched junction bases: 9. The germline gives CDR1 LGHNA, CDR2 YNFKEQ. The DNA of the CDR3 is TGTGCCAGCAGCAGCCGACAGGGATGGGATGAAAAACTGTTTTTT. Protein sequence: CASSSRQGWDEKLFF.

V gene TRBV5-5 combines with J gene TRBJ1-2; D is undetermined. CDR1 and CDR2 (germline): SGHKS, YYEKEE (reference sequence). The CDR3 totals 14 residues. Trimming removed 3 bases from V and 4 bases from J, with 13 bases in between. CDR3 in amino acids: CASSSIQQGYGYTF. The CDR3 nucleotides read TGTGCCAGCAGCTCGATACAGCAAGGCTATGGCTACACCTTC.

In this sample, this clone turned up a few times. This sequence joins TRBV5-8 and TRBJ1-1; 8 nucleotides match TRBD1. Germline CDR1 SGHTS, CDR2 YDEGEE. After removal of 0 bases from V and 11 bases from J, the junction contained 9 bases not matched to a gene. CDR3 length: 14 amino acids. The CDR3 bases are TGTGCCAGCAGCTTGGAGGGCAGGGGGCGATCGGCTTTCTTT. This translates into CASSLEGRGRSAFF. Looking up the rest from reference TRBV5-8 and TRBJ1-1 gives the full variable domain: EAGVTQSPTHLIKTRGQQATLRCSPISGHTSVYWYQQALGLGLQFLLWYDEGEERNRGNFPPRFSGRQFPNYSSELNVNALELEDSALYLCASSLEGRGRSAFFGQGTRLTVV.

V usage is TRBV15 and J usage is TRBJ2-1; D is undetermined. The germline V gene encodes CDR1 LNHNV and CDR2 YYDKDF (reference sequence). Trimming took off 0 bases at V and 7 bases at J, with 7 bases between the two ends. The CDR3 is 13 amino acids. In DNA, the CDR3 is TGTGCCACCAGCAGAGATGGAGTGAATGAGCAGTTCTTC. Translated, it gives CATSRDGVNEQFF.

This sequence joins TRBV4-1 and TRBJ2-7, with D perhaps TRBD2 (6 bases). CDR1 MGHRA and CDR2 YSYEKL come from the germline V gene. CDR3 size: 14 residues. Trimming pared 0 bases from V and 3 bases from J, leaving 9 bases between. The CDR3 DNA follows: TGCGCCAGCAGCCAAGAGGCTAGCGTCTACGAGCAGTACTTC. Translated: CASSQEASVYEQYF.

The rearrangement links TRBV5-1 to TRBJ2-1; D is ambiguous. Germline assignment: CDR1 SGHRS and CDR2 YFSETQ. V dropped 0 bases and J dropped 6 bases, with 7 bases sitting between them. CDR3 length: 13 residues. CDR3 sequence: CASSLAVVNEQFF. In nucleotides, the CDR3 is TGCGCCAGCAGCTTGGCGGTGGTCAATGAGCAGTTCTTC.

The chain joins TRBV19 to TRBJ1-2; D is possibly TRBD1 (6 bases). V dropped 4 bases and J dropped 7 bases, with 10 bases sitting between them. CDR3 size: 12 residues. Germline V gene data show CDR1 as LNHDA and CDR2 as SQIVND (reference sequence). CDR3 region: CASSTTGRGYTF. CDR3 nucleotides: TGTGCCAGTAGTACGACAGGACGTGGCTACACCTTC.

The chain employs TRBV12-3 or TRBV12-4 and TRBJ2-5, with 8 positions matching TRBD2. The CDR3 is 13 residues long. The junction had 8 bases not matched to a gene; V was cut back by 10 bases and J by 4 bases. The CDR3 DNA is TGTGCCATAACCAGCGGGGGAAGAGAGACCCAGTACTTC. Its translation: CAITSGGRETQYF.

This sequence joins TRBV18 and TRBJ1-5; maybe TRBD1 (5 bases). Trimming cost V 3 bases and J 4 bases, with 10 bases left between them. The CDR3 sequence is 14 residues long. Looked up from germline, CDR1 is KGHSH and CDR2 is LQKENI. As DNA, the CDR3 is TGTGCCAGCTCACCCGCCGGGGGAAATCAGCCCCAGCATTTT. This gives the protein CASSPAGGNQPQHF.

The chain combines TRBV7-2 with TRBJ2-1; a possible D gene is TRBD2 (7 bases). Germline assignment: CDR1 SGHTA and CDR2 FQGNSA. The CDR3 length is 15 residues. V was cut by 6 bases and J by 7 bases, with 19 bases left in between. CDR3 sequence reads: CASSPIRGGRNEQFF. The CDR3 nucleotides read TGTGCCAGCAGTCCCATTAGGGGGGGCCGGAATGAGCAGTTCTTC.

The chain employs TRBV5-8 and TRBJ1-5; TRBD1 agrees at 7 bases. The trim removed 0 bases at V and 6 bases at J, leaving 3 bases unmatched. The germline CDR1 and CDR2 sequences are SGHTS and YDEGEE. This CDR3 is 14 amino acids long. CDR3 nucleotide sequence: TGTGCCAGCAGCTTGGGCAGGGGGAGTCAGCCCCAGCATTTT. This sequence encodes CASSLGRGSQPQHF.